This TCR beta chain came from a study of T cells in Graves' hyperthyroidism and ophthalmopathy. Using RNA transcripts as the source, TCR beta CDR3 regions were amplified. RT-PCR in the first round (using the HTBI primer set) targeted the TCR CDR3. Each CDR3 protein gets one entry after TCRdb re-called the multiplex PCR reads with MiXCR. The sample includes 500,000 to 600,000 distinct CDR3 sequences, around 45% of them seen just once. The CDR3 has 15 residues. The germline V and J ends were trimmed by 5 bases and 0 bases, with 13 bases remaining between them. In its sample, this clonotype was seen many times.

Sequencing was done on a sample of peripheral blood or thyroid tissue (not recorded which). This chain uses TRBV12-3 or TRBV12-4 with TRBJ1-1; unclear D gene. The TCR sequence derives from a woman younger than 35 with Graves' hyperthyroidism. The DNA of the CDR3 is TGTGCCAGCAGTGTTGTTGGTCGGGTGAACACTGAAGCTTTCTTT. Encoded protein: CASSVVGRVNTEAFF.